Here is one T cell receptor (beta chain) with its context. Its antigen is undetermined. V gave up 6 bases and J gave up 4 bases; unmatched junction bases: 1. The germline V gene encodes CDR1 MGHDK and CDR2 SYGVNS. The CDR3 has 12 residues. Notes on the study in general: Tumor memory CD4+ T cell TCR gene usage clustered with blood and lymph node memory CD4+ cells and lymph node naive CD4+ cells.

TCRdb passed the 5' RACE reads through MiXCR, listing each CDR3 protein once. The sample consists of about 57,000 distinct CDR3 sequences, 25% to 35% of them appearing once. V gene TRBV25-1 combines with J gene TRBJ2-7; 9 bases match TRBD2. The source material was tumor-infiltrating memory CD4+ T cells sorted from the breast tumor. Documented subset: memory CD4+ T cells, CD4+CD45RO+CD25-. The receptor was isolated from a female donor with breast cancer. The CDR3 sequence: CASRGLAYEQYF. The DNA of the CDR3 is TGTGCCAGCAGGGGACTAGCATACGAGCAGTACTTC.